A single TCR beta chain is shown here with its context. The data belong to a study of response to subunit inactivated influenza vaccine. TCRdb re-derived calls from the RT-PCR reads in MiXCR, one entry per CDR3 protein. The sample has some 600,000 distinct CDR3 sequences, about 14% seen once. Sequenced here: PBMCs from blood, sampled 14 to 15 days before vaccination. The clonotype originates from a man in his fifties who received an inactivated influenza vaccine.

Here the CDR3 reads CASSLELEYQETQYF. CDR3 sequence (DNA): TGTGCCAGCAGCCTAGAACTGGAGTACCAAGAGACCCAGTACTTC. The J gene is TRBJ2-5, the V gene TRBV5-5; D call uncertain. V lost 4 bases, J lost 0 bases, and 13 bases lay in between. Germline-derived CDR1 and CDR2 are SGHKS and YYEKEE (reference sequence). The CDR3 contains 15 residues.